The source of this TCR beta chain is a study of a mutant IDH1 vaccine in newly diagnosed glioma (dated by TCRdb to 2020 to 2022). Notes on the research overall: Vaccination was initiated 4-6 weeks after radiotherapy alone, or concurrently with temozolomide cycles in the chemotherapy-containing groups. Before enrollment, patients had received standard therapy of radiotherapy alone, temozolomide alone, or radiochemotherapy with temozolomide; most received the combination. Visit V12 was the week-35 safety follow-up and visit V13 was the week-47 end of study. For exploratory analyses, 25 treated patients had longitudinal TCRB deep sequencing done wherever samples were available. Of the approximately 33 patients who were treated, around 60% were male and 37.5% were female, and the mean age was about 40 years. Peripheral blood samples were drawn at six visits, namely V03 (baseline), V05, V07, V10, V12 and V13.

This clone is deemed large (0.1 to 1%). This clone's antigen is unknown. The sample holds no much larger clone one base away, and base qualities are not on file. Reading the label with the study, this specimen's time point is: week 47, end of study. A 20-mer mutant IDH1 peptide at 300 micrograms in Montanide made up each vaccine dose, which was injected subcutaneously together with topical imiquimod. Eight vaccinations were administered to patients in weeks 1, 3, 5, 7, 11, 15, 19 and 23, corresponding to visits V03 through V10. All donors had newly diagnosed IDH1-mutant astrocytomas of WHO grade 3 or 4 that showed loss of nuclear ATRX. The samples were drawn from NOA16, a multicentre, single-arm, open-label phase I trial in Germany that tested a mutant IDH1 peptide vaccine in humans for the first time. The DNeasy Blood and Tissue Kit was used to extract genomic DNA from EDTA blood for TCRB sequencing.

Points the paper makes about the study in general: Immune responses induced by the vaccine were seen in roughly 95% of patients across multiple MHC alleles. The authors noted that analyses of patient blood samples could not be reproduced because of sample limitations. PBMC samples for TCRB deep sequencing were selected based on availability. Pseudoprogression seemed to be unrelated to changes in the top peripheral T cell clonotypes found by TCRB sequencing.

Library preparation was by the immunoSEQ multiplex PCR assay. Rearranged TCR beta chain sequences were amplified with the hsTCRB Kit following the manufacturer's protocol. Sequencing of TCRB libraries was carried out on an Illumina MiSeq. For the original study's pipeline: The proprietary platform of the kit vendor was used for demultiplexing, trimming and gene mapping. TCRdb retrieved this table from immuneACCESS and kept in-frame rearrangements only. Not all clones are present; in checked studies, unresolved V genes account for under half, and no reason is known for the remainder. The V and J calls and clone size come from that table; D and trimming were worked out from the DNA. This sample comprises over 30,000 clones, about 86% of them detected only once. The ten largest clones represent more than 10% of the sample. V was cut back by 5 bases and J by 1 base, leaving a gap of 10 bases between them. The CDR3 starts with the cysteine, ends with the phenylalanine, and has 14 residues. Here the CDR3 DNA is all that survives: 42 bases in frame from base 1. Sequences SNHLY (CDR1) and FYNNEI (CDR2) are obtained from the germline V gene.

This sequence originates from a woman aged 25 to 39 with glioma. Sequencing used PBMCs, obtained from a glioma patient whose treatment included an IDH1 peptide vaccine. Recombination connected TRBV2 to TRBJ2-3; the D gene is not confidently resolved. In nucleotides, the sequence is TGTGCCAGCAGTTTTTTCAAGGGCACAGATACGCAGTATTTT. Its protein reads: CASSFFKGTDTQYF.